One sample yielded the 7 T cell receptor beta chains listed below, sequenced in a study of blood T cell repertoires in COVID-19. Sequencing was performed with immunoSEQ multiplex PCR; in TCRdb, only in-frame clones are kept and a portion is missing. The table includes about 200,000 clones, 75% to 90% detected once. Sequences were obtained from PBMCs or T cells enriched from blood (not recorded which). The receptors come from a woman aged 30 to 39 who had been exposed to COVID-19.

J is TRBJ1-6 and V is TRBV6-5; D possibly corresponds to TRBD1 (5 bases). V lost 6 bases and J lost 3, with 12 bases in between. Looked up from germline, CDR1 is MNHEY and CDR2 is SVGAGI. This CDR3 spans 15 amino acids. The CDR3 nucleotides read TGTGCCAGCAGCCCCGACAGCTTCTATAATTCACCCCTCCACTTT. Its translation is CASSPDSFYNSPLHF.

This chain links TRBV27 with TRBJ2-7; D perhaps matches TRBD2 (6 bases). V lost 4 bases to trimming and J lost 7 bases, with 26 bases between them. The CDR3 extends over 17 amino acids. CDR1 and CDR2 from the germline V gene are MNHEY and SMNVEV (reference sequence). CDR3 sequence reads: CASSSGLNPGVLREQYF. The CDR3 DNA reads TGTGCCAGCAGTTCCGGACTAAATCCCGGAGTACTACGGGAGCAGTACTTC.

The CDR3 DNA reads TGTGCCAGCAGTTTGAGAACAGGGGGGCCGGTGAGGGGCTACACCTTC. It is translated as CASSLRTGGPVRGYTF. V gene TRBV27 combines with J gene TRBJ1-2, with 8 nucleotides matching TRBD1. Per the germline V gene, CDR1 is MNHEY and CDR2 is SMNVEV (reference sequence). The J segment lost 8 bases and the V segment lost 3 bases, leaving 14 bases of the junction unmatched. This CDR3 is 16 amino acids long.

The chain joins TRBV6-1 to TRBJ2-7; weak D call: TRBD1 (6 bases). Germline lookup yields CDR1 MNHNS and CDR2 SASEGT. This CDR3 is built from 18 residues. V dropped 1 base and J dropped 4 bases, with 23 bases sitting between them. CDR3 sequence (DNA): TGTGCCAGCAGTGAAGGCTACCTAGGGTCGACAGGCGGGTACGAGCAGTACTTC. Translated, it gives CASSEGYLGSTGGYEQYF.

This clone was observed once. The CDR3 nucleotides read TGTGCCAGCAGAGACCGGGACACTTGGAACACTGAAGCTTTCTTT. Its translation is CASRDRDTWNTEAFF. The chain combines TRBV6-5 with TRBJ1-1, with D possibly being TRBD1 (6 bases). CDR1 and CDR2 (germline): MNHEY, SVGAGI. The germline V and J ends were trimmed by 6 bases and 1 base, with 15 bases remaining between them. The CDR3 totals 15 residues.

The chain uses TRBV2 and TRBJ1-6; 7 nucleotides align to TRBD1. Germline-derived CDR1 and CDR2 are SNHLY and FYNNEI. Trimming at V came to 6 bases and at J to 0 bases, leaving 5 bases not matched to a gene. The CDR3 runs 16 residues. This CDR3 is CASRPDRDSYNSPLHF. In DNA, the CDR3 is TGTGCCAGCAGGCCCGACAGGGACTCCTATAATTCACCCCTCCACTTT.

The chain is built from TRBV7-9 and TRBJ2-1; possibly TRBD1 for D (6 bases). Trimming removed 3 bases at V and 8 bases at J, with 11 bases between. The germline CDR1 and CDR2 sequences are SEHNR and FQNEAQ (reference sequence). The CDR3 is made up of 13 amino acids. CDR3 nucleotides: TGTGCCAGCAGCTTTGGGGGCCCGGATGAGCAGTTCTTC. This translates into CASSFGGPDEQFF.